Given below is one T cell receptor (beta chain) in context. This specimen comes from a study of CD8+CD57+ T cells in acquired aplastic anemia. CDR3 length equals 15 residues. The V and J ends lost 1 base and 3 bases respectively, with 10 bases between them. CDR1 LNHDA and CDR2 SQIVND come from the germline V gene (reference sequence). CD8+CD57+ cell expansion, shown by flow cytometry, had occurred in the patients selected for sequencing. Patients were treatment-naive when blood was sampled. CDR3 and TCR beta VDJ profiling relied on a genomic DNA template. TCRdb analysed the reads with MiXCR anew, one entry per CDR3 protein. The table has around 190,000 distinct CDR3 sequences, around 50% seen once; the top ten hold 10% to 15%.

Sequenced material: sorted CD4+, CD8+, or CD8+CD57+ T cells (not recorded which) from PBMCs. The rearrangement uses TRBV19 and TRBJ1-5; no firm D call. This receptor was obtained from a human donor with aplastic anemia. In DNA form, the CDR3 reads TGTGCCAGTAGTATAGGACCGAATAACAATCAGCCCCAGCATTTT. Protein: CASSIGPNNNQPQHF.